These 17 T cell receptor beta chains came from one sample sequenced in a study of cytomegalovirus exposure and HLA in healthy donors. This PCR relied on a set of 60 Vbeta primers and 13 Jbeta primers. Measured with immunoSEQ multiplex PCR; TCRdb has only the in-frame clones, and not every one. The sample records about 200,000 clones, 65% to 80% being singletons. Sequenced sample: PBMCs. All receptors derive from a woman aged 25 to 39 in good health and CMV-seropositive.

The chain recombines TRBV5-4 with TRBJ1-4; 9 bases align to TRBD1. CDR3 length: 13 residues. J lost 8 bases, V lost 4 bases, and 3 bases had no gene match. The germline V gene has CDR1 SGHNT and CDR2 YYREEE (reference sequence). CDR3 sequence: CASSSGQGEKLFF. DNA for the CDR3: TGTGCCAGCAGCAGTGGACAGGGGGAAAAACTGTTTTTT.

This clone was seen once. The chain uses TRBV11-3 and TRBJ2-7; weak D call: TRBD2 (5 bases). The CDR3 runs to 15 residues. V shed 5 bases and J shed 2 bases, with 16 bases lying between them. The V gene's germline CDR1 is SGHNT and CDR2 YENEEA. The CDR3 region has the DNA TGTGCCAGCAGCCCCGGTCGGGGTGGGGCCTACGAGCAGTACTTC. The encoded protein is CASSPGRGGAYEQYF.

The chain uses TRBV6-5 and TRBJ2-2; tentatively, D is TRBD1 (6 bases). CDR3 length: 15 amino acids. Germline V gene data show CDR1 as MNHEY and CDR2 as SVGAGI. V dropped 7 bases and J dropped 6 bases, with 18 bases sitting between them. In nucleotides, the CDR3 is TGTGCCAGCACTCTTAGACCCAGGGGTGCCGGGGAGCTGTTTTTT. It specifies CASTLRPRGAGELFF.

The CDR3 region is CARSLEDREVYGYTF. CDR3 sequence (DNA): TGTGCCAGAAGCTTAGAAGACAGGGAAGTATATGGCTACACCTTC. The chain recombines TRBV7-5 with TRBJ1-2; the DNA was not used to check the table's D call, TRBD1. TRBV7-5 is a listed pseudogene. The CDR3 length is 15 residues.

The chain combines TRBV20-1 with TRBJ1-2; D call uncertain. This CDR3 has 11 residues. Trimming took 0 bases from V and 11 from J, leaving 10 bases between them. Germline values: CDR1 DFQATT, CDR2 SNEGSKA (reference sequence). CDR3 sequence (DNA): TGCAGTGCTAGAGATTATGACTCTTACACCTTC. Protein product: CSARDYDSYTF.

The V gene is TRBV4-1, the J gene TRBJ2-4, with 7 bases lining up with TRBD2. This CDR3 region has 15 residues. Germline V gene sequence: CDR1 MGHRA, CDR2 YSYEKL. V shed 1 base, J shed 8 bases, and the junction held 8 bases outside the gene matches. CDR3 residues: CASSQGPGLLDIQYF. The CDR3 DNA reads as TGCGCCAGCAGCCAAGGTCCGGGACTACTTGACATTCAGTACTTC.

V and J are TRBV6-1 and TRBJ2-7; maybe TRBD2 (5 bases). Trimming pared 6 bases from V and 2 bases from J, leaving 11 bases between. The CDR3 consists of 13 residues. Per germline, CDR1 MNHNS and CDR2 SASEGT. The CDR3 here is CASRRGGPYEQYF. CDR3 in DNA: TGTGCCAGCAGACGAGGAGGCCCCTACGAGCAGTACTTC.

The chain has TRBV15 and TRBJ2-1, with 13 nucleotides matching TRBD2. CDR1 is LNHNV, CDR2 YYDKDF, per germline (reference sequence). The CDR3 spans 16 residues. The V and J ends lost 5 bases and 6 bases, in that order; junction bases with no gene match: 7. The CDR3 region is CATSELGLAGRNEQFF. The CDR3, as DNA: TGTGCCACCAGCGAGTTGGGACTAGCGGGACGCAATGAGCAGTTCTTC.

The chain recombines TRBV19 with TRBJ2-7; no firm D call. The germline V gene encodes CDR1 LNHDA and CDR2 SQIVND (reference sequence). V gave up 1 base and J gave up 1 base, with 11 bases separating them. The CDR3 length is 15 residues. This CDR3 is CASSIVAYRSYEQYF. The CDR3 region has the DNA TGTGCCAGTAGTATAGTAGCCTACCGATCCTACGAGCAGTACTTC.

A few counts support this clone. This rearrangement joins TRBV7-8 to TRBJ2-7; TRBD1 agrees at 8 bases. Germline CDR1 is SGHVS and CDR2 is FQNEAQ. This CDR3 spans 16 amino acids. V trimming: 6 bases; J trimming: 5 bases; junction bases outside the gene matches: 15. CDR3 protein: CASRRYPDRGVHEQYF. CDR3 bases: TGTGCCAGCAGGCGTTACCCCGACAGGGGAGTCCACGAGCAGTACTTC.

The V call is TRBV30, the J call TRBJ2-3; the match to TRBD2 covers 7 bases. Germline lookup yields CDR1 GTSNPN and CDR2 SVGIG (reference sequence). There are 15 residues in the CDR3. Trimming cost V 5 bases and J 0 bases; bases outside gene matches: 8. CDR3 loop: CAWDEISGSTDTQYF. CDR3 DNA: TGTGCCTGGGACGAAATTAGCGGGAGCACAGATACGCAGTATTTT.

CDR3: CASSLVSQGTRQPQHF. Written as DNA, the CDR3 is TGTGCCAGCAGCTTGGTGTCCCAGGGAACCCGGCAGCCCCAGCATTTT. The chain uses TRBV5-6 and TRBJ1-5; TRBD1 might be the D (5 bases). The CDR3 length is 16 residues. From germline, CDR1 is SGHDT and CDR2 YYEEEE. V lost 0 bases, J lost 7 bases, and 17 bases lay in between. The complete variable domain, with remaining parts taken from reference TRBV5-6 and TRBJ1-5, reads DAGVTQSPTHLIKTRGQQVTLRCSPKSGHDTVSWYQQALGQGPQFIFQYYEEEERQRGNFPDRFSGHQFPNYSSELNVNALLLGDSALYLCASSLVSQGTRQPQHFGDGTRLSIL.

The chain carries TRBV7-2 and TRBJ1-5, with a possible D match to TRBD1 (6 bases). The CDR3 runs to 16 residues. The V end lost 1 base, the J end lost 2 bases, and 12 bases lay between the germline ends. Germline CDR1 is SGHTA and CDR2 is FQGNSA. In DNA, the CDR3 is TGTGCCAGCAGCTTAGATGGGGGCCGAGGCAATCAGCCCCAGCATTTT. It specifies CASSLDGGRGNQPQHF.

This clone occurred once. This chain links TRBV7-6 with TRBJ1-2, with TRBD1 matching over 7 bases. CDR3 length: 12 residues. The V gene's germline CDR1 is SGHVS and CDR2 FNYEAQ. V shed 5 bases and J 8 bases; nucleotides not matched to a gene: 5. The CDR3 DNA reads TGTGCCAGCAGCACACAGGGGCGGGGCTACACCTTC. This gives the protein CASSTQGRGYTF.

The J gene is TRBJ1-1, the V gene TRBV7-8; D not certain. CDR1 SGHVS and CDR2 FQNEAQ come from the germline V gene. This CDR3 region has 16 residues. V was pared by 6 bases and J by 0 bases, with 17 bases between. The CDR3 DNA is TGTGCCAGCAGTCTCATGGCCCCTTCCCTGAACACTGAAGCTTTCTTT. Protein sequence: CASSLMAPSLNTEAFF.

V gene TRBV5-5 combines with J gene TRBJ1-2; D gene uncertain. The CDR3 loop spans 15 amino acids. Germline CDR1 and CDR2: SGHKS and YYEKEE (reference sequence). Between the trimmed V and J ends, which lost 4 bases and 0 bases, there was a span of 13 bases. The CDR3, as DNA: TGTGCCAGCAGCCGACTCCTGACCGCTAACTATGGCTACACCTTC. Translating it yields CASSRLLTANYGYTF.

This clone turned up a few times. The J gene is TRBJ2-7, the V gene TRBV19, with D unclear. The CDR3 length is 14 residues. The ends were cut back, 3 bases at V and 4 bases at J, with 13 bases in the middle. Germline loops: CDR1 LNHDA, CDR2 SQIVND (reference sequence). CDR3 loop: CASSIRSFGYEQYF. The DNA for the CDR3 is TGTGCCAGTAGTATTAGATCTTTCGGTTACGAGCAGTACTTC.